This T cell receptor beta chain was documented in a study of blood T cell repertoires in COVID-19. Study information: In each case, the material was cDNA or gDNA derived from T cells, B-cell-depleted T cells, or PBMCs.

Using immunoSEQ multiplex PCR, the repertoire was profiled, and TCRdb retains in-frame clones only, with some absent. In the table there are roughly 500,000 clones, roughly nine tenths of which are singletons. Donors were grouped by their self-reported clinical history. Among Cohort 3 donors, those recovered had two negative PCRs, clearance, or symptom resolution. Germline CDR1 and CDR2: LGHDT and YNNKEL (reference sequence). The CDR3 extends over 18 amino acids. Trimming at V came to 6 bases and at J to 1 base, leaving 13 bases not matched to a gene. The sequencing sample was made of PBMCs or T cells enriched from blood (not recorded which). The chain is built from TRBV3-1 (or the pseudogene TRBV3-2) and TRBJ1-1; 11 nucleotides line up with TRBD1. The TCR was taken from a woman aged 55-69 years who had recovered from COVID-19. The CDR3 region is CASSHFRDRGSPNTEAFF. The CDR3 DNA sequence: TGTGCCAGCAGTCACTTTAGGGACAGGGGGAGTCCGAACACTGAAGCTTTCTTT.